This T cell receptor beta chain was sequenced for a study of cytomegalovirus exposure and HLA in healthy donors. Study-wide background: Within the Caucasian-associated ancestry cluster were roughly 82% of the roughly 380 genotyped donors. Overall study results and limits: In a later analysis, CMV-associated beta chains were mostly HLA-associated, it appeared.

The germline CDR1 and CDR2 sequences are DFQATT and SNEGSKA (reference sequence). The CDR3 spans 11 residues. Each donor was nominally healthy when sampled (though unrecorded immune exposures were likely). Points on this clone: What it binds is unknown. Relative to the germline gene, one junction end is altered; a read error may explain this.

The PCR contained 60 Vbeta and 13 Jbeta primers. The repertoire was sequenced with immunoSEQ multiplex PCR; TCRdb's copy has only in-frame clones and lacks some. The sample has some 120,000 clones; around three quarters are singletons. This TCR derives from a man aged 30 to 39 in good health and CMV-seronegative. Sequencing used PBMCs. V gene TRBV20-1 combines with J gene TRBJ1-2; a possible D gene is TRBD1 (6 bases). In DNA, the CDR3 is TGCAGTGCTAGAGGGCCTAGGGGGTTCCTCTTC. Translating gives CSARGPRGFLF.